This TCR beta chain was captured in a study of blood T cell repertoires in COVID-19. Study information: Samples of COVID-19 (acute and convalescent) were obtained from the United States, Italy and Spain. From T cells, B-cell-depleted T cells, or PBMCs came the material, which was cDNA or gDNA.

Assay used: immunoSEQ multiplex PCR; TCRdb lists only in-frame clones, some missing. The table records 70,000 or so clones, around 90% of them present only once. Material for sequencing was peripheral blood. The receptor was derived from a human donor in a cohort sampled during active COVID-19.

The CDR3 DNA reads TGCAGCGTCCCTAGTGAGGACTACGAGCAGTACGTC. Amino acids: CSVPSEDYEQYV. The chain joins TRBV29-1 to TRBJ2-7, with unresolved D. Germline loops: CDR1 SQVTM, CDR2 ANQGSEA. This CDR3 spans 12 amino acids. V lost 6 bases, J lost 3 bases, and 12 bases lay in between.